A selection of T cell receptor beta chains follows, all from one sample in a study of radiotherapy plus CTLA-4 blockade in lung cancer. TCRdb's table, derived via immunoSEQ multiplex PCR, lists solely in-frame clones and lacks some. The table lists over 75,000 clones, roughly four fifths of them singletons. The input for sequencing was peripheral blood, taken from a patient treated with radiotherapy plus ipilimumab. The source of these receptors is a human donor with non-small cell lung cancer who had stable disease on radiotherapy plus ipilimumab. The CDR3 runs from the conserved cysteine through the conserved F or W. D genes are given only for firm matches. Not every row has a clone size; where given, it reads once, few, many or a size class.

>.|TRBJ2-7|.|14|TRBV5-5
CASSPGAGSYEQYF
TGTGCCAGCAGCCCGGGCGCCGGGAGCTACGAGCAGTACTTC
>.|TRBJ2-4|.|15|TRBV18
CASSPPRQNKNIQYF
TGTGCCAGCTCCCCGCCGAGACAGAATAAAAACATTCAGTACTTC
>.|TRBJ2-3|TRBD1|15|TRBV30
CAWRMTGAKTDTQYF
TGTGCCTGGAGGATGACAGGGGCTAAGACAGATACGCAGTATTTT
>once|TRBJ1-1|.|16|TRBV5-1
CASSFPGDTLNTEAFF
TGCGCCAGCAGCTTTCCGGGGGACACCTTAAACACTGAAGCTTTCTTT
>.|TRBJ2-7|.|14|TRBV6-5
CASSYSIQVGEQYF
TGTGCCAGCAGTTACTCGATTCAGGTTGGCGAGCAGTACTTC
>.|TRBJ2-7|TRBD2|17|TRBV10-2
CASRQGLAGGIRDEQYF
TGCGCCAGCAGGCAAGGACTAGCGGGAGGGATTAGGGACGAGCAGTACTTC
>.|TRBJ2-7|.|15|TRBV19
CASSPRAETGDEQYF
TGTGCCAGTAGTCCTAGGGCCGAGACGGGGGACGAGCAGTACTTC
>few|TRBJ2-7|.|13|TRBV10-1
CASSPSLNTEQYF
TGCGCCAGCAGTCCTTCTTTGAACACGGAGCAGTACTTC
>.|TRBJ2-3|TRBD2|15|TRBV9
CASSVVDSGDYTQYF
TGTGCCAGCAGCGTAGTGGATAGCGGGGACTATACGCAGTATTTT
>.|TRBJ2-1|.|13|TRBV28
CASSLMRVGEQFF
TGTGCCAGCAGTTTAATGAGGGTCGGGGAGCAGTTCTTC
>few|TRBJ2-1|.|14|TRBV5-4
CASSSRRGRNEQFF
TGTGCCAGCAGCTCCAGGCGAGGGCGGAATGAGCAGTTCTTC
>.|TRBJ2-7|.|15|TRBV7-3
CASSTGPDPTYEQYF
TGTGCCAGCAGCACCGGACCGGACCCTACCTACGAGCAGTACTTC
>.|TRBJ2-2|TRBD1|16|TRBV6-1
CASSERQGVNAGELFF
TGTGCCAGCAGTGAAAGGCAGGGGGTCAACGCCGGGGAGCTGTTTTTT
>.|TRBJ1-1|.|16|TRBV19
CASSIWASQGRGEAFF
TGTGCCAGTAGTATTTGGGCCAGTCAGGGAAGAGGTGAAGCTTTCTTT
>.|TRBJ2-7|.|12|TRBV6-5
CASSELGDEQYF
TGTGCCAGCAGCGAACTCGGTGACGAGCAGTACTTC
>.|TRBJ1-1|TRBD1|16|TRBV18
CASSPLKVQGAGEAFF
TGTGCCAGCTCACCTCTCAAGGTGCAGGGGGCGGGTGAAGCTTTCTTT
>.|TRBJ2-7|TRBD2|15|TRBV2
CASDGLAGVTHEQYF
TGTGCCAGCGACGGACTAGCGGGAGTAACCCACGAGCAGTACTTC
>few|TRBJ2-7|TRBD1|15|TRBV5-1
CASSLAGTGNYEQYF
TGCGCCAGCAGCTTGGCCGGGACAGGTAACTACGAGCAGTACTTC
>.|TRBJ2-3|.|15|TRBV7-3
CASSLRGKGTDTQYF
TGTGCCAGCAGCTTAAGGGGTAAAGGCACAGATACGCAGTATTTT
>few|TRBJ2-6|.|13|TRBV28
CAIRPGTANVLTF
TGTGCCATCCGACCTGGGACGGCCAACGTCCTGACTTTC
>.|TRBJ2-7|.|15|TRBV9
CASSLRQEPSYEQYF
TGTGCCAGCAGCCTCCGACAGGAACCTTCCTACGAGCAGTACTTC
>few|TRBJ2-7|TRBD2|14|TRBV2
CASSAGLAAYEQYF
TGTGCCAGCAGTGCGGGACTAGCGGCCTACGAGCAGTACTTC
>few|TRBJ2-7|.|13|TRBV28
CASRGDTTYEQYF
TGTGCCAGCAGGGGGGACACTACCTACGAGCAGTACTTC